The 16 T cell receptor beta chains below come from one sample, sequenced in a study of neoadjuvant nivolumab and ipilimumab in lung cancer. Generated by immunoSEQ multiplex PCR, the TCRdb table keeps only in-frame clones and is missing some. The profile shows 30,000 to 35,000 clones, more than 90% of them singletons. The input for sequencing was peripheral blood, taken after neoadjuvant nivolumab, alone or with ipilimumab, at or shortly before surgery. The receptors shown here come from an adult with non-small cell lung cancer.

The genes are TRBV2 and TRBJ2-2; D call uncertain. CDR1 and CDR2 from the germline V gene are SNHLY and FYNNEI. This CDR3 comprises 10 residues. The germline V and J ends were trimmed by 7 bases and 6 bases, with 3 bases remaining between them. Here the CDR3 reads CASKAGELFF. The CDR3 coding sequence is TGTGCCAGCAAGGCCGGGGAGCTGTTTTTT.

V usage is TRBV14 and J usage is TRBJ2-1, with TRBD2 matching over 8 bases. This CDR3 is built from 20 residues. The germline CDR1 and CDR2 sequences are SGHDN and FVKESK. Trimming at V came to 5 bases and at J to 2 bases, leaving 20 bases not matched to a gene. CDR3 DNA sequence: TGTGCCAGCAGCAAAGCCGCGGGAGGCCTCCTACCTTCCGCCTACAATGAGCAGTTCTTC. Its protein product is CASSKAAGGLLPSAYNEQFF. The entire variable domain, with the rest obtained from reference TRBV14 and TRBJ2-1, is as follows: EAGVTQFPSHSVIEKGQTVTLRCDPISGHDNLYWYRRVMGKEIKFLLHFVKESKQDESGMPNNRFLAERTGGTYSTLKVQPAELEDSGVYFCASSKAAGGLLPSAYNEQFFGPGTRLTVL.

On this clone: One end of the junction does not line up with germline, which may come from a read error. This chain connects TRBV29-1 to TRBJ1-2; the D gene is possibly TRBD1 (5 bases). The CDR3 has 9 residues. Per germline, CDR1 SQVTM and CDR2 ANQGSEA. Here the CDR3 reads CSVDGRASF. The CDR3 DNA is TGCAGCGTTGATGGCAGGGCCTCCTTC.

On this clone itself: This CDR3 is also generated by other DNA sequences in the sample. V gene TRBV5-1 combines with J gene TRBJ2-1; D may match TRBD1 or TRBD2 (5 bases each). Trimming took 0 bases from V and 0 from J, leaving 7 bases between them. The germline V gene has CDR1 SGHRS and CDR2 YFSETQ. The CDR3 has 15 amino acids. The CDR3 spells CASSLGGSSYNEQFF. In DNA form, the CDR3 reads TGCGCCAGCAGCTTGGGGGGGAGCTCCTACAATGAGCAGTTCTTC.

V is TRBV5-5 and J is TRBJ2-7, with 9 bases aligning to TRBD1. The CDR3 length is 15 residues. The germline gives CDR1 SGHKS, CDR2 YYEKEE (reference sequence). V dropped 6 bases and J dropped 2; count of bases not matched to a gene: 9. The CDR3 sequence is CASTGYGTGTYEQYF. CDR3 nucleotides: TGTGCCAGCACCGGGTACGGGACAGGGACCTACGAGCAGTACTTC.

The chain combines TRBV19 with TRBJ2-3; D perhaps matches TRBD2 (6 bases). Germline CDR1 and CDR2: LNHDA and SQIVND (reference sequence). This CDR3 spans 17 amino acids. V was clipped by 3 bases and J by 4 bases, with 20 bases between them. CDR3 sequence reads: CASSILTGGAGPDTQYF. CDR3 coding DNA: TGTGCCAGTAGTATCCTAACGGGCGGGGCCGGACCAGATACGCAGTATTTT.

The chain is built from TRBV25-1 and TRBJ1-1, with a tentative D call TRBD1 (5 bases). Trimming shortened V by 3 bases and J by 4 bases, and 15 bases separated the two germline ends. The CDR3 loop spans 15 amino acids. Germline CDR1 MGHDK, CDR2 SYGVNS. The CDR3 loop is CASSDGDLSSTEAFF. As DNA, the CDR3 is TGTGCCAGCAGTGACGGGGACCTCTCGAGCACTGAAGCTTTCTTT.

The chain combines TRBV5-5 with TRBJ2-1, with TRBD2 matching 12 bases. With V trimmed by 4 bases and J by 7 bases, 9 bases remained unmatched. This CDR3 is 16 amino acids long. Germline V gives CDR1 SGHKS, CDR2 YYEKEE (reference sequence). CDR3 protein: CASSPRTSGKGNEQFF. CDR3 bases: TGTGCCAGCAGCCCCCGGACTAGCGGGAAGGGTAATGAGCAGTTCTTC.

For the CDR3, the DNA is TGCGCCAGCAGCTTGGCTACTAGCGGCTTCTACAATGAGCAGTTCTTC. Encoded protein: CASSLATSGFYNEQFF. The chain has TRBV5-1 and TRBJ2-1; 8 bases are shared with TRBD2. There are 16 residues in the CDR3. J lost 3 bases, V lost 0 bases, and 5 bases had no gene match. Germline V gene data show CDR1 as SGHRS and CDR2 as YFSETQ.

The chain links TRBV6-1 to TRBJ2-5, with TRBD2 matching over 9 bases. The ends lost 5 bases at V and 1 base at J; junction bases unmatched: 2. The CDR3 is 14 residues long. Germline V gene lookup returns CDR1 MNHNS and CDR2 SASEGT. The CDR3 nucleotides read TGTGCCAGCAGTCCTAGCGGGGTCCAAGAGACCCAGTACTTC. It specifies CASSPSGVQETQYF.

The chain combines TRBV5-1 with TRBJ1-2, with TRBD1 identical over 10 bases. The CDR3 is made up of 14 amino acids. Germline assignment: CDR1 SGHRS and CDR2 YFSETQ. The V gene end was trimmed by 4 bases and the J gene end by 6 bases; junction bases not matched to a gene: 6. The DNA for the CDR3 is TGCGCCAGCAGCAACCGACAGGGGGCAGATGGCTACACCTTC. This codes for CASSNRQGADGYTF.

V is TRBV5-1 and J is TRBJ2-1; 9 positions match TRBD1. The CDR3 has 14 residues. Germline V gene sequence: CDR1 SGHRS, CDR2 YFSETQ. V shed 0 bases and J 8 bases; nucleotides not matched to a gene: 3. The CDR3 sequence: CASSLEQGAHEQFF. The CDR3 region has the DNA TGCGCCAGCAGCTTGGAACAGGGGGCTCATGAGCAGTTCTTC.

J is TRBJ2-7 and V is TRBV5-1; D may be TRBD1 (6 bases). V lost 6 bases to trimming and J lost 0 bases, with 13 bases between them. This CDR3 has 14 amino acids. CDR1 SGHRS and CDR2 YFSETQ come from the germline V gene. CDR3 sequence (DNA): TGCGCCAGCATGACAGGAACCTTCTCCTACGAGCAGTACTTC. Its protein is CASMTGTFSYEQYF.

The chain carries TRBV20-1 and TRBJ2-7; D unresolved. This CDR3 has 11 amino acids. V was clipped by 0 bases and J by 2 bases, with 2 bases between them. Per germline, CDR1 DFQATT and CDR2 SNEGSKA (reference sequence). In DNA form, the CDR3 reads TGCAGTGCTAGAGAAGCCTACGAGCAGTACTTC. Its translation is CSAREAYEQYF.

The chain couples TRBV9 to TRBJ2-7, with 8 bases fitting TRBD2. The CDR3 sequence is 15 residues long. V lost 0 bases to trimming and J lost 6 bases; unmatched junction nucleotides: 8. Looked up from germline, CDR1 is SGDLS and CDR2 is YYNGEE. CDR3 residues: CASSVGPGGPAEQYF. Here the CDR3 DNA reads TGTGCCAGCAGCGTAGGTCCGGGAGGGCCGGCCGAGCAGTACTTC.

This clone showed up just once. J is TRBJ2-7 and V is TRBV5-4, with TRBD2 matching 10 bases. J gave up 3 bases and V 4 bases, and 7 bases lay outside the gene matches. Germline V lookup: CDR1 SGHNT, CDR2 YYREEE (reference sequence). The CDR3 contains 15 residues. CDR3 residues: CASSVSGGGFYEQYF. For the CDR3, the DNA is TGTGCCAGCAGCGTGAGCGGGGGGGGGTTCTACGAGCAGTACTTC. The whole variable domain, filled in from reference TRBV5-4 and TRBJ2-7, reads ETGVTQSPTHLIKTRGQQVTLRCSSQSGHNTVSWYQQALGQGPQFIFQYYREEENGRGNFPPRFSGLQFPNYSSELNVNALELDDSALYLCASSVSGGGFYEQYFGPGTRLTVT.